This T cell receptor beta chain was identified in a study of shared clonotypes between healthy human individuals. Study-level points and caveats: Compared with clonotypes that all four donors shared, non-shared clonotypes had lower generation probabilities. Blood alone was sampled, and tissue repertoires likely differ.

Measured with immunoSEQ multiplex PCR; TCRdb has only the in-frame clones, and not every one. The sample yields some 1 million clones, around 74% seen once. V lost 0 bases and J lost 5, with 11 bases in between. Germline CDR1 is SGHRS and CDR2 is YFSETQ. The CDR3 has 14 residues. Points on this clone: Its antigen remains unidentified. At the DNA level, this CDR3 is encoded by other sequences in the same sample as well.

The clonotype was recovered from a man between 18 and 29 years old in good health. The rearrangement links TRBV5-1 to TRBJ1-1; D not certain. The material sequenced was memory CD4+ T cells sorted from blood. Subset: CD45RA-negative fraction. Here the CDR3 DNA reads TGCGCCAGCAGCTTGGAACGGGGTAATACTGAAGCTTTCTTT. This codes for CASSLERGNTEAFF.